These T cell receptor beta chains were read from a single sample in a study of cytomegalovirus exposure and HLA in healthy donors. This table comes from immunoSEQ multiplex PCR, and its TCRdb copy is limited to in-frame clones, with some not included. Of about 170,000 clones in the sample, 86% are singletons; the top ten hold 4.5% to 7%. The sequenced material came from PBMCs. The receptors stem from a woman between 25 and 40 years old in good health and CMV-seronegative. The CDR3 runs from the conserved cysteine through the conserved F or W. A D gene is named only where the DNA matches it firmly. Size values are once, few and many counts, or a class for expanded clones, and some rows have none.

d_gene: -; v_gene: TRBV4-3; abundance: -; j_gene: TRBJ2-6; CDR3aa: CASSQDGRGSGANVLTF; CDR3nt: TGCGCCAGCAGCCAAGATGGGCGAGGGTCTGGGGCCAACGTCCTGACTTTC
d_gene: -; v_gene: TRBV5-6; abundance: -; j_gene: TRBJ1-2; CDR3aa: CASSLVGGYGYTF; CDR3nt: TGTGCCAGCAGCTTGGTAGGGGGCTATGGCTACACCTTC
d_gene: -; v_gene: TRBV29-1; abundance: -; j_gene: TRBJ2-7; CDR3aa: CSVKFNSYEQYF; CDR3nt: TGCAGCGTTAAGTTCAACTCCTACGAGCAGTACTTC
d_gene: TRBD1; v_gene: TRBV10-2; abundance: -; j_gene: TRBJ2-2; CDR3aa: CASSVQGAGELFF; CDR3nt: TGCGCCAGCAGTGTCCAGGGGGCCGGGGAGCTGTTTTTT
d_gene: TRBD1; v_gene: TRBV6-1; abundance: once; j_gene: TRBJ1-4; CDR3aa: CASSGDTGAGEKLFF; CDR3nt: TGTGCCAGCAGTGGTGACACAGGGGCCGGTGAAAAACTGTTTTTT
d_gene: -; v_gene: TRBV4-2; abundance: -; j_gene: TRBJ2-2; CDR3aa: CASSQTNTGELFF; CDR3nt: TGTGCCAGCAGCCAAACGAACACCGGGGAGCTGTTTTTT
d_gene: TRBD1; v_gene: TRBV5-5; abundance: -; j_gene: TRBJ1-2; CDR3aa: CASSSTGGRSTGYTF; CDR3nt: TGTGCCAGCAGCTCCACAGGGGGCAGAAGTACAGGCTACACCTTC
d_gene: TRBD2; v_gene: TRBV5-6; abundance: -; j_gene: TRBJ2-3; CDR3aa: CASSLDSGGAGGTQYF; CDR3nt: TGTGCCAGCAGCTTGGATAGCGGGGGGGCCGGCGGTACGCAGTATTTT
d_gene: -; v_gene: TRBV10-3; abundance: -; j_gene: TRBJ2-1; CDR3aa: CASGSQGYNEQFF; CDR3nt: TGTGCCAGCGGGTCACAGGGCTACAATGAGCAGTTCTTC
d_gene: -; v_gene: TRBV20-1; abundance: -; j_gene: TRBJ2-1; CDR3aa: CSATGQLEQFF; CDR3nt: TGCAGTGCTACAGGACAGTTGGAGCAGTTCTTC
d_gene: -; v_gene: TRBV19; abundance: -; j_gene: TRBJ2-1; CDR3aa: CASSSTGLDEQFF; CDR3nt: TGTGCCAGTAGTTCTACAGGGCTGGATGAGCAGTTCTTC
d_gene: -; v_gene: TRBV7-8; abundance: -; j_gene: TRBJ1-3; CDR3aa: CASSSLNQDLGGSGNTIYF; CDR3nt: TGTGCCAGCAGCTCTCTCAACCAGGACCTCGGGGGCTCTGGAAACACCATATATTTT
d_gene: -; v_gene: TRBV4-1; abundance: -; j_gene: TRBJ1-2; CDR3aa: CASSQEGTGTDGYTF; CDR3nt: TGCGCCAGCAGCCAAGAGGGGACCGGTACGGATGGCTACACCTTC
d_gene: TRBD2; v_gene: TRBV9; abundance: -; j_gene: TRBJ2-1; CDR3aa: CASSGSSGRYNEQFF; CDR3nt: TGTGCCAGCAGCGGATCTAGCGGACGCTACAATGAGCAGTTCTTC
d_gene: TRBD1; v_gene: TRBV6-6; abundance: -; j_gene: TRBJ2-7; CDR3aa: CASNLEGQGFDEQYF; CDR3nt: TGTGCCAGCAACCTTGAGGGACAGGGTTTCGACGAGCAGTACTTC
d_gene: TRBD2; v_gene: TRBV30; abundance: -; j_gene: TRBJ2-7; CDR3aa: CAWTSGFEQYF; CDR3nt: TGTGCCTGGACTAGCGGGTTCGAGCAGTACTTC
d_gene: -; v_gene: TRBV2; abundance: few; j_gene: TRBJ1-2; CDR3aa: CASRSGTAEVTF; CDR3nt: TGTGCCAGCAGGTCCGGGACGGCTGAAGTCACCTTC
d_gene: TRBD2; v_gene: TRBV4-2; abundance: -; j_gene: TRBJ2-3; CDR3aa: CASSQGTSGTSTDTQYF; CDR3nt: TGTGCCAGCAGCCAAGGGACTAGCGGTACTAGCACAGATACGCAGTATTTT
d_gene: -; v_gene: TRBV7-9; abundance: -; j_gene: TRBJ2-1; CDR3aa: CASSLIGLGFHEQFF; CDR3nt: TGTGCCAGCAGCTTAATAGGCCTAGGTTTCCATGAGCAGTTCTTC
d_gene: -; v_gene: TRBV6-1; abundance: -; j_gene: TRBJ2-7; CDR3aa: CASSRLGGYEQYF; CDR3nt: TGTGCCAGCTCTAGGCTCGGGGGCTACGAGCAGTACTTC
d_gene: TRBD1; v_gene: TRBV25-1; abundance: -; j_gene: TRBJ1-2; CDR3aa: CASSAPGTGGSIGYTF; CDR3nt: TGTGCCAGCAGTGCCCCGGGGACAGGGGGCTCGATTGGCTACACCTTC
d_gene: -; v_gene: TRBV6-6; abundance: few; j_gene: TRBJ1-5; CDR3aa: CASSYPDSNQPQHF; CDR3nt: TGTGCCAGCAGTTACCCGGATAGCAATCAGCCCCAGCATTTT
d_gene: TRBD2; v_gene: TRBV7-2; abundance: -; j_gene: TRBJ2-1; CDR3aa: CASSLGGTYNEQFF; CDR3nt: TGTGCCAGCAGCTTGGGGGGGACTTACAATGAGCAGTTCTTC
d_gene: TRBD1; v_gene: TRBV6-1; abundance: -; j_gene: TRBJ2-1; CDR3aa: CASIEGQASYNEQFF; CDR3nt: TGTGCCAGCATTGAGGGACAGGCCTCCTACAATGAGCAGTTCTTC
d_gene: -; v_gene: TRBV13; abundance: -; j_gene: TRBJ1-1; CDR3aa: CASSLWGQGGNTEAFF; CDR3nt: TGTGCCAGCAGCTTATGGGGGCAAGGGGGTAACACTGAAGCTTTCTTT
d_gene: -; v_gene: TRBV9; abundance: -; j_gene: TRBJ2-7; CDR3aa: CASSVQDSYEQYF; CDR3nt: TGTGCCAGCAGCGTTCAGGATTCCTACGAGCAGTACTTC
d_gene: -; v_gene: TRBV6-5; abundance: -; j_gene: TRBJ2-1; CDR3aa: CASSYTWGYNEQFF; CDR3nt: TGTGCCAGCAGTTACACGTGGGGCTACAATGAGCAGTTCTTC
d_gene: TRBD1; v_gene: TRBV27; abundance: few; j_gene: TRBJ1-5; CDR3aa: CASSQDRANQPQHF; CDR3nt: TGTGCCAGCAGCCAGGACAGGGCCAATCAGCCCCAGCATTTT
d_gene: -; v_gene: TRBV28; abundance: -; j_gene: TRBJ2-3; CDR3aa: CASSPQGTRSTDTQYF; CDR3nt: TGTGCCAGCAGTCCCCAGGGCACTAGAAGCACAGATACGCAGTATTTT
d_gene: -; v_gene: TRBV2; abundance: few; j_gene: TRBJ2-5; CDR3aa: CASRERTARETQYF; CDR3nt: TGTGCCAGCAGAGAGAGGACGGCTCGAGAGACCCAGTACTTC
d_gene: -; v_gene: TRBV7-2; abundance: once; j_gene: TRBJ1-2; CDR3aa: CASSGAPTGLNYGYTF; CDR3nt: TGTGCCAGCAGCGGTGCTCCTACAGGACTAAACTATGGCTACACCTTC